This T cell receptor beta chain was found in a study of PD-L1 blockade in urothelial cancer. Study-wide results and limits: Each tumor sample, one FFPE specimen per patient, was not taken right before treatment. A higher tumor-infiltrating T lymphocyte proportion occurred with durable benefit.

The CDR3 totals 15 residues. CDR1 and CDR2 (germline): GTSNPN, SVGIG (reference sequence). With V trimmed by 2 bases and J by 7 bases, 10 bases remained unmatched. This table comes from immunoSEQ multiplex PCR, and its TCRdb copy is limited to in-frame clones, with some not included. Found here are just over 35,000 clones, roughly 38% of them singletons; the top ten hold around 10%. To note about this clone: Antigen: not known.

This rearrangement joins TRBV30 to TRBJ1-3; TRBD1 matches 8 bases. The sample in question was tumor tissue, obtained before atezolizumab (anti-PD-L1) treatment. The clonotype comes from a man aged 55 to 70 with urothelial cancer. The CDR3 DNA reads TGTGCCTGGAGTACCGGGACAGGTAGAAGTAACACCATATATTTT. This gives the protein CAWSTGTGRSNTIYF.